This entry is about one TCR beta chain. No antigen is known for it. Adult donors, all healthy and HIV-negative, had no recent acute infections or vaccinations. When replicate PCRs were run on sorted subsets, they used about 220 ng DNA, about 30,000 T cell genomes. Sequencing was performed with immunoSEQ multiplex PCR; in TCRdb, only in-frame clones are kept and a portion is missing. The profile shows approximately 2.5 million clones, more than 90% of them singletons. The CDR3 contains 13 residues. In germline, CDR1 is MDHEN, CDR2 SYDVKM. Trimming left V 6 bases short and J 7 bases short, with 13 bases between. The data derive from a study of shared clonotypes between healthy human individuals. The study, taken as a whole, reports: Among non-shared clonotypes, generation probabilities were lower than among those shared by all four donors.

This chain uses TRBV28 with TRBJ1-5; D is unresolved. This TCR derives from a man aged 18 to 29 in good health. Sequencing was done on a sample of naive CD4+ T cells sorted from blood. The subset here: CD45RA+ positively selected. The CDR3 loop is CASSPLMGQPQHF. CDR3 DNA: TGTGCCAGCAGCCCTCTGATGGGGCAGCCCCAGCATTTT.